The text below deals with one TCR beta chain. This clonotype was recorded once. It has no known antigen specificity. Base qualities are not provided; no much larger clone lies one nucleotide away. Weak support is all one read offers. The sample comes from a study of blood T cells in healthy people across ages (dated by TCRdb to 2015 to 2017). Context from the whole study: In model experiments, template switching captured roughly one uniquely barcoded TCR beta cDNA molecule for every two T cells. Using deep sequencing normalized with unique cDNA molecular identifiers, the study measured how TCR beta repertoire diversity changes with age. The donors were split into four age groups: young (average approximately 16 years), middle-aged (roughly 39), aged (over 55) and long-lived (roughly 80). To avoid experimental bias, donors of different ages were distributed randomly across sequencing lanes. For two donors (one aged 18 to 30 and one aged 80 or older), the study analyzed two additional independent replicas of 1 million unique cDNA reads from the same blood draw.

Overall results and qualifications from the work: Conclusive comparison of naive and antigen-experienced compartments was prevented by the profiling of bulk unsorted PBMCs. The CMV infection status of donors was not known, potentially confounding age-related changes in expanded clonotypes. There was a strong correlation between observed TCR beta diversity and the percentage of naive T cells measured by flow cytometry. Estimates of total diversity from one million sequenced T cells were regarded as lower bounds and underestimates. As age increased, observed TCR beta diversity per million T cells dropped in a roughly linear way, and a significant reduction was already evident by age roughly 36. The long-lived group showed more naive CD4+ T cells, fewer expanded clones and increased TCR diversity than the aged group, suggesting age selection.

The library was built by means of 5' RACE. The sample was run on an Illumina HiSeq 2500. A second about 7 to 11 cycle PCR used a sample-barcoded 5' primer and a J-beta primer mix. A template-switch 5' adaptor carrying 12 random nucleotides introduced a unique molecular identifier onto each TCR beta cDNA molecule. At least 2.5 million CDR3-containing paired-end reads were obtained from each sample. All of the RNA was converted into first-strand cDNA using the Mint cDNA synthesis kit, with a TRBC-specific oligonucleotide serving as the primer. All cDNA was treated with uracil-DNA glycosylase and then went through a first 18-cycle PCR with the universal primers M1SS and BC2_uni_R. In the authors' own workflow: Each sample was normalized by randomly selecting 1 million high-quality reads, each carrying a distinct molecular identifier. Reads sharing molecular identifiers were discarded rather than binned into consensus sequences. CDR3 identification, clonotype clustering and error correction used MiTCR with a Q25 quality threshold and the strictest error-elimination algorithm. A nonparametric unseen species model using Euler transformation provided a lower-bound estimate of total TCR beta diversity. TCRdb applied fastp at Q25 and MiXCR to the public reads, then kept only in-frame beta chains. Rows are unified per CDR3 protein, each entry keeping the most common DNA and genes. It is TCRdb's table, rather than the study itself, that gives the V and J calls and clone size. A total of about 730,000 distinct CDR3 sequences appear in this sample, roughly two fifths of them only once. The top ten constitute around 20% of the sample.

The germline V gene (reference sequence) sets CDR1 to MNHEY and CDR2 to SMNVEV. Cut back by 4 bases and 2 bases, the V and J ends lie 10 bases apart. The CDR3 holds 14 amino acids from the cysteine to the phenylalanine. The read is trimmed to its CDR3 DNA, 42 bases read in frame from base 1. Donors were 30 to 45 systemically healthy Caucasian individuals from Russia aged 6 to 90 years. Each donor gave approximately 9.4 milliliters of peripheral blood, drawn into EDTA-treated Vacutainer tubes. Ficoll-Paque density-gradient centrifugation was used to isolate PBMCs, with at least 7 million per sample. Total RNA was extracted from PBMCs with Trizol reagent, with at least 6 micrograms obtained per sample. For every donor, flow cytometry on a PBMC aliquot measured the percentage of naive CD45RAhigh/CD27high T cells.

The sequenced material came from blood. The TCR sequence derives from a woman aged 60-70 years in good health. The V and J segments used are TRBV27 and TRBJ2-3; TRBD2 could be the D gene, as 6 bases match. The CDR3 has the sequence CASSSAGLTDTQYF. The DNA sequence follows: TGTGCCAGCAGTTCGGCGGGGCTCACAGATACGCAGTATTTT.